A single sample is the source of the 22 T cell receptor beta chains below, sequenced in a study of T cell repertoires in cytomegalovirus infection. TCRdb used MiXCR to reprocess the reads, holding one entry per CDR3 protein. Of around 530,000 distinct CDR3 sequences listed, approximately 17% are singletons. The sequencing input was CD8+ T cells from PBMCs. The receptor source for this set is a human donor in good health (CMV status not recorded). Some clones in this sample may be carry-over from other donors' samples.

The sample holds a few counts of this clonotype. This sequence joins TRBV12-3 or TRBV12-4 and TRBJ1-1; 8 nucleotides align to TRBD1. The CDR3 loop spans 16 amino acids. The V gene end was trimmed by 6 bases and the J gene end by 0 bases; junction bases not matched to a gene: 9. CDR3 bases: TGTGCCAGCAGCCTCTCAGGGGGCGCGGTGAACACTGAAGCTTTCTTT. Its protein is CASSLSGGAVNTEAFF.

The CDR3 is CASSETGMRSYEQYF. CDR3 nucleotides: TGTGCCAGCAGTGAGACAGGGATGAGGTCCTACGAGCAGTACTTC. The chain couples TRBV2 to TRBJ2-7; TRBD1 aligns across 7 bases. V lost 3 bases to trimming and J lost 1 base; unmatched junction nucleotides: 6. Germline loops: CDR1 SNHLY, CDR2 FYNNEI. The CDR3 contains 15 residues.

The genes are TRBV29-1 and TRBJ2-6; D is ambiguous. The V end was cut by 5 bases, the J end by 2 bases, with 4 bases between. Per germline, CDR1 SQVTM and CDR2 ANQGSEA. The CDR3 totals 12 residues. CDR3 nucleotides: TGCAGCGTTAAGACTGGGGCCAACGTCCTGACTTTC. Translation gives CSVKTGANVLTF. The full variable domain, in which reference TRBV29-1 and TRBJ2-6 provide the parts outside the CDR3, is SAVISQKPSRDICQRGTSLTIQCQVDSQVTMMFWYRQQPGQSLTLIATANQGSEATYESGFVIDKFPISRPNLTFSTLTVSNMSPEDSSIYLCSVKTGANVLTFGAGSRLTVL.

The chain joins TRBV29-1 to TRBJ2-7; 8 positions match TRBD2. The germline gives CDR1 SQVTM, CDR2 ANQGSEA. V gave up 4 bases and J gave up 6 bases; unmatched junction bases: 14. This CDR3 is built from 15 residues. The CDR3 protein is CSVVNSREGLAEQYF. The CDR3, as DNA: TGCAGCGTTGTTAACTCACGGGAGGGCCTAGCCGAGCAGTACTTC.

With regard to this clonotype: A much larger clonotype is one base distant, so this may be a read error. The chain employs TRBV7-6 and TRBJ2-1, with D perhaps TRBD1 (6 bases). Germline assignment: CDR1 SGHVS and CDR2 FNYEAQ. V gave up 5 bases and J gave up 8 bases, with 19 bases separating them. The CDR3 contains 15 residues. CDR3 protein: CASSATPRGWDEQFF. As DNA, the CDR3 is TGTGCCAGCAGCGCGACCCCAAGGGGGTGGGATGAGCAGTTCTTC. Drawing the rest from reference TRBV7-6 and TRBJ2-1, the complete variable domain is GAGVSQSPRYKVTKRGQDVALRCDPISGHVSLYWYRQALGQGPEFLTYFNYEAQQDKSGLPNDRFSAERPEGSISTLTIQRTEQRDSAMYRCASSATPRGWDEQFFGPGTRLTVL.

Of note for this clonotype: Sequence at one end of the junction differs from germline and may be a read error. V and J are TRBV28 and TRBJ2-1, with TRBD2 matching over 10 bases. Germline-derived CDR1 and CDR2 are MDHEN and SYDVKM. This CDR3 has 17 residues. This CDR3 is CARSFAPLAGGYNDQFF. The CDR3 nucleotides read TGTGCCAGAAGTTTCGCCCCCTTAGCGGGAGGCTACAATGATCAGTTCTTC.

The gene calls are TRBV9 and TRBJ1-5, with D perhaps matching TRBD1 (5 bases). Germline-derived CDR1 and CDR2 are SGDLS and YYNGEE. This CDR3 comprises 14 residues. V shed 4 bases and J shed 2 bases, with 10 bases lying between them. The CDR3 sequence is CASSPDIGNQPQHF. CDR3 in DNA: TGTGCCAGCAGCCCGGACATCGGCAATCAGCCCCAGCATTTT.

This clonotype appeared a few times. This sequence joins TRBV7-9 and TRBJ1-4, with 7 bases that match TRBD1. V shed 5 bases and J 0 bases; nucleotides not matched to a gene: 12. The CDR3 consists of 18 residues. CDR1 is SEHNR and CDR2 is FQNEAQ in the germline V gene (reference sequence). The DNA for the CDR3 is TGTGCCAGCAGCCTAATGACAGGGACAGAACCAACTAATGAAAAACTGTTTTTT. It encodes CASSLMTGTEPTNEKLFF.

Comments on this clonotype: The germline gene is not matched at one end of the junction; a read error may be the cause. The chain couples TRBV7-3 to TRBJ2-1; no firm D call. The germline gives CDR1 SGHTA, CDR2 FQGTGA. This CDR3 spans 13 amino acids. The CDR3 DNA sequence: TGTGCCAGCAGCTTAGAGGTCTCGAATGACCAGTTCTTC. It yields the protein CASSLEVSNDQFF. Drawing the rest from reference TRBV7-3 and TRBJ2-1, the complete variable domain is GAGVSQTPSNKVTEKGKYVELRCDPISGHTALYWYRQSLGQGPEFLIYFQGTGAADDSGLPNDRFFAVRPEGSVSTLKIQRTERGDSAVYLCASSLEVSNDQFFGPGTRLTVL.

In its sample, this clonotype was seen many times. This sequence joins TRBV7-9 and TRBJ2-3; D ambiguous. The CDR3 contains 14 residues. Germline V gene sequence: CDR1 SEHNR, CDR2 FQNEAQ (reference sequence). V was shortened by 1 base and J by 2 bases, with 7 bases between the two germline ends. CDR3 nucleotide sequence: TGTGCCAGCAGCTTAGTTGGCGTCACAGATACGCAGTATTTT. Amino acids: CASSLVGVTDTQYF.

This chain uses TRBV11-3 with TRBJ1-1; TRBD1 is a possible D gene (6 bases). The V end was cut by 0 bases, the J end by 3 bases, with 20 bases between. This CDR3 is built from 18 residues. Per germline, CDR1 SGHNT and CDR2 YENEEA. The CDR3 spells CASSLDGGPGDGDTEAFF. The CDR3 DNA reads as TGTGCCAGCAGCTTAGATGGGGGACCAGGGGACGGAGACACTGAAGCTTTCTTT. Together with reference TRBV11-3 and TRBJ1-1, the CDR3 gives the full variable domain: EAGVVQSPRYKIIEKKQPVAFWCNPISGHNTLYWYLQNLGQGPELLIRYENEEAVDDSQLPKDRFSAERLKGVDSTLKIQPAELGDSAVYLCASSLDGGPGDGDTEAFFGQGTRLTVV.

This clonotype was observed at least ten times. V usage is TRBV12-3 or TRBV12-4 and J usage is TRBJ2-5; 8 nucleotides agree with TRBD1. The CDR3 runs to 13 residues. The junction had 4 bases not matched to a gene; V was cut back by 7 bases and J by 3 bases. The chain's CDR3 is CASTLDREETQYF. The CDR3 nucleotides read TGTGCCAGCACCCTGGACAGGGAAGAGACCCAGTACTTC.

V gene TRBV7-2 combines with J gene TRBJ2-1, with D perhaps given as TRBD1 or TRBD2 (6 bases each). The germline V gene encodes CDR1 SGHTA and CDR2 FQGNSA. There are 16 residues in the CDR3. Trimming removed 2 bases at V and 5 bases at J, with 16 bases between. The CDR3 DNA reads as TGTGCCAGCAGCTTAAGGGGGGCGAGGGTGGACAATGAGCAGTTCTTC. Its translation: CASSLRGARVDNEQFF. The full variable domain, its missing parts supplied by reference TRBV7-2 and TRBJ2-1, is GAGVSQSPSNKVTEKGKDVELRCDPISGHTALYWYRQSLGQGLEFLIYFQGNSAPDKSGLPSDRFSAERTGGSVSTLTIQRTQQEDSAVYLCASSLRGARVDNEQFFGPGTRLTVL.

This clonotype was detected only a few times. This chain joins TRBV18 and TRBJ1-2; D unresolved. The germline V gene has CDR1 KGHSH and CDR2 LQKENI. This CDR3 is 14 amino acids long. Trimming shortened V by 2 bases and J by 4 bases, and 11 bases separated the two germline ends. The DNA of the CDR3 is TGTGCCAGCTCACCATCCGAGAACCCCTATGGCTACACCTTC. This codes for CASSPSENPYGYTF.

This sequence joins TRBV6-1 and TRBJ1-2; 8 bases map to TRBD1. From germline, CDR1 is MNHNS and CDR2 SASEGT. V lost 5 bases to trimming and J lost 13 bases; unmatched junction nucleotides: 3. This CDR3 is built from 10 residues. The CDR3: CASSRQGCTF. In DNA form, the CDR3 reads TGTGCCAGCAGTAGACAGGGGTGCACCTTC.

Points on this clonotype: The conserved closing phenylalanine or tryptophan is absent in this CDR3, likely reflecting a read error. The gene calls are TRBV13 and TRBJ2-7, with 10 bases matching TRBD1. Germline CDR1 reads PRHDT; CDR2 reads FYEKMQ (reference sequence). After removal of 0 bases from V and 2 bases from J, the junction contained 7 bases not matched to a gene. CDR3 length equals 17 residues. The CDR3 DNA reads as TGTGCCAGCAGCTTAGGTGGCCTCGGGACAGGGGCCTACGAGCAGTACTTA. It specifies CASSLGGLGTGAYEQYL.

The chain uses TRBV19 and TRBJ2-3, with D perhaps being TRBD1 or TRBD2 (6 bases each). The CDR3 sequence is 13 residues long. Between the trimmed V and J ends, which lost 3 bases and 6 bases, there was a span of 10 bases. The germline CDR1 and CDR2 sequences are LNHDA and SQIVND (reference sequence). CDR3 sequence reads: CASSIPGADTQYF. The CDR3 region has the DNA TGTGCCAGTAGTATTCCGGGGGCGGATACGCAGTATTTT.

This clonotype was picked up a small number of times. The rearrangement uses TRBV7-3 and TRBJ2-1; D possibly corresponds to TRBD2 (5 bases). The germline V gene encodes CDR1 SGHTA and CDR2 FQGTGA. The CDR3 is 15 amino acids. The germline V and J ends were trimmed by 4 bases and 2 bases, with 12 bases remaining between them. Written as DNA, the CDR3 is TGTGCCAGCAGCTCCGAGGGAACCCCCTACAATGAGCAGTTCTTC. It translates to CASSSEGTPYNEQFF.

V gene TRBV7-9 combines with J gene TRBJ1-6; TRBD1 matches at 7 bases. CDR1 SEHNR and CDR2 FQNEAQ come from the germline V gene (reference sequence). CDR3 length: 17 residues. The V segment lost 5 bases and the J segment 2 bases; nucleotides outside the gene matches: 9. The chain's CDR3 is CASSNWDSGTYNSPLHF. The CDR3 region has the DNA TGTGCCAGCAGCAATTGGGACAGCGGGACCTATAATTCACCCCTCCACTTT.

Many counts were recorded for this clonotype. The chain is built from TRBV5-6 and TRBJ2-1, with 10 nucleotides matching TRBD2. This CDR3 contains 17 residues. With 1 base clipped from V and 0 bases from J, the junction kept 4 bases outside the gene matches. Germline values: CDR1 SGHDT, CDR2 YYEEEE. In DNA form, the CDR3 reads TGTGCCAGCAGCTTGCCTAGCGGGAGTTTCTCCTACAATGAGCAGTTCTTC. Translated, it gives CASSLPSGSFSYNEQFF. Full variable domain (remainder filled in from reference TRBV5-6 and TRBJ2-1): DAGVTQSPTHLIKTRGQQVTLRCSPKSGHDTVSWYQQALGQGPQFIFQYYEEEERQRGNFPDRFSGHQFPNYSSELNVNALLLGDSALYLCASSLPSGSFSYNEQFFGPGTRLTVL.

This clonotype was counted ten times or more. This chain joins TRBV11-3 and TRBJ2-2, with unresolved D. This CDR3 is 12 amino acids long. V lost 5 bases and J 7 bases, leaving 8 bases between the germline ends. The germline V gene encodes CDR1 SGHNT and CDR2 YENEEA. The CDR3 sequence is CASSPTNGELFF. In DNA form, the CDR3 reads TGTGCCAGCAGCCCCACTAACGGGGAGCTGTTTTTT. The complete variable domain, with remaining parts taken from reference TRBV11-3 and TRBJ2-2, reads EAGVVQSPRYKIIEKKQPVAFWCNPISGHNTLYWYLQNLGQGPELLIRYENEEAVDDSQLPKDRFSAERLKGVDSTLKIQPAELGDSAVYLCASSPTNGELFFGEGSRLTVL.

The rearrangement uses TRBV9 and TRBJ1-2, with no clear D. Trimming shortened V by 2 bases and J by 0 bases, and 11 bases separated the two germline ends. Germline V CDR1 and CDR2: SGDLS, YYNGEE. This CDR3 is built from 15 residues. The CDR3 DNA sequence: TGTGCCAGCAGCGTGAAGGCAGGAGCTAACTATGGCTACACCTTC. Residues: CASSVKAGANYGYTF.